Detailed here is one T cell receptor beta chain. Between the trimmed V and J ends, which lost 0 bases and 9 bases, there was a span of 15 bases. The CDR3 contains 14 residues. The germline V gene has CDR1 GTSNPN and CDR2 SVGIG (reference sequence). The record originates from a study of blood T cell repertoires in COVID-19. The table came from immunoSEQ multiplex PCR; TCRdb's copy has only in-frame clones and leaves some out. The data show 300,000 to 350,000 clones, about 90% seen once. The rearrangement uses TRBV30 and TRBJ1-5; D is unclear. This sequence originates from a woman in her thirties who had recovered from COVID-19. Sequenced: PBMCs or T cells enriched from blood (not recorded which). CDR3 sequence reads: CAWSVQTMERPQHF. The CDR3 bases are TGTGCCTGGAGTGTACAAACTATGGAGAGGCCCCAGCATTTT.